The TCR beta chain described here comes from a study of blood T cell repertoires in COVID-19. Study-level information: Acute-phase and convalescent COVID-19 samples originated in the United States, Italy and Spain. The cDNA or gDNA used as material had been derived from T cells, B-cell-depleted T cells, or PBMCs.

Trimming removed 0 bases from V and 5 bases from J, with 14 bases in between. The germline CDR1 and CDR2 sequences are SGDLS and YYNGEE. The CDR3 contains 15 residues. Methods used by the authors: Amplification from reference gene primers served as the basis for estimated nucleated cell counts. TCRdb's table, derived via immunoSEQ multiplex PCR, lists solely in-frame clones and lacks some. V, J and clone size derive from that table, while D and trimming were established from the DNA sequence. The sample has 110,000 or so clones; approximately 91% are singletons. V and J are TRBV9 and TRBJ1-2; no reliable D call. This sequence was found in a woman aged 70-85 years who had recovered from COVID-19. Sequencing was carried out using peripheral blood. The CDR3 DNA is TGTGCCAGCAGCGTAGGCGGGTTGGGGAATTATGGCTACACCTTC. Its translation is CASSVGGLGNYGYTF.